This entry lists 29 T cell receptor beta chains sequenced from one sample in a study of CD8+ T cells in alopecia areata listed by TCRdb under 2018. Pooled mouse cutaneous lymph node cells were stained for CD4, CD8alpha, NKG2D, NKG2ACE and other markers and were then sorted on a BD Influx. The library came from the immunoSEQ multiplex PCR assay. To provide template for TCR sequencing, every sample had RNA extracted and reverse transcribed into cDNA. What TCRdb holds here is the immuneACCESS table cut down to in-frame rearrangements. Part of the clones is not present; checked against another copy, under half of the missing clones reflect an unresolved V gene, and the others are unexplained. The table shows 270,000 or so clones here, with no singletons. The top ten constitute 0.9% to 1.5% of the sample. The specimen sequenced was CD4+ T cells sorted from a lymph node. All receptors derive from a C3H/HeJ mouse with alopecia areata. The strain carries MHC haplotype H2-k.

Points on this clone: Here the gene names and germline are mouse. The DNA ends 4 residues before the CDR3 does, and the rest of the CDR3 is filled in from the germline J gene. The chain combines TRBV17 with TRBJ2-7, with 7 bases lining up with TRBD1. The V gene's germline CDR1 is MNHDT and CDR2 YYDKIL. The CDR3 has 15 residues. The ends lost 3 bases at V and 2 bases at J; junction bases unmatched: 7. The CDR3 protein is CASSRVRDRPYEQYF. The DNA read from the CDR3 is TGTGCTAGCAGTAGGGTCCGGGACAGACCCTAT.

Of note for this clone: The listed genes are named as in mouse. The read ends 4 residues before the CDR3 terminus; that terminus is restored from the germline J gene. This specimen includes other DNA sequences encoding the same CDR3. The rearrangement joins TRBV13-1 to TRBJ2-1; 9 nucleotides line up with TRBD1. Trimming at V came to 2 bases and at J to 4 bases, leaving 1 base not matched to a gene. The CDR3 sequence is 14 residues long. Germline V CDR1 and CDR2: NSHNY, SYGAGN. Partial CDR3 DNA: TGTGCCAGCAGTGAGACAGGGGGGTATGCT. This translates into CASSETGGYA. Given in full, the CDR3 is CASSETGGYAEQFF.

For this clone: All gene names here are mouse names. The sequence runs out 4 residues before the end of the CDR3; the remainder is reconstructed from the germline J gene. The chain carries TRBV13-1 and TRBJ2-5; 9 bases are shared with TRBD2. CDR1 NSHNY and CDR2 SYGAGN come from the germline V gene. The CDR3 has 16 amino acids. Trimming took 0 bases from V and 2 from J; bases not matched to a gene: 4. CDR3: CASSDAGWGGQDTQYF. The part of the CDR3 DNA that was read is TGTGCCAGCAGTGATGCAGGCTGGGGGGGCCAAGAC.

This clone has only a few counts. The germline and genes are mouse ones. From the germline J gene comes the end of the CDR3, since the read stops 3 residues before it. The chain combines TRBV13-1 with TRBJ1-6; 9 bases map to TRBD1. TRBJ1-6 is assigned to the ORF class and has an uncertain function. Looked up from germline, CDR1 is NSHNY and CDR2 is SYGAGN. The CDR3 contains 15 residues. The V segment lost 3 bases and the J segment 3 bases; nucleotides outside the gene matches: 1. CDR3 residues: CASSGTGDYNSPLYF. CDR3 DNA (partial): TGTGCCAGCAGTGGGACAGGGGACTATAATTCGCCC.

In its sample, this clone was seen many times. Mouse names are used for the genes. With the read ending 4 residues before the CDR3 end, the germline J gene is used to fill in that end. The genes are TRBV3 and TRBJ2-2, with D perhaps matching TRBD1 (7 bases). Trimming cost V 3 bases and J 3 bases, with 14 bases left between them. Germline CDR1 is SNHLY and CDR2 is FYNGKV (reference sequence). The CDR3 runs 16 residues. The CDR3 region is CASSFKGGRDTGQLYF. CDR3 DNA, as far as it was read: TGTGCCAGCAGCTTTAAAGGGGGCCGAGACACCGGG.

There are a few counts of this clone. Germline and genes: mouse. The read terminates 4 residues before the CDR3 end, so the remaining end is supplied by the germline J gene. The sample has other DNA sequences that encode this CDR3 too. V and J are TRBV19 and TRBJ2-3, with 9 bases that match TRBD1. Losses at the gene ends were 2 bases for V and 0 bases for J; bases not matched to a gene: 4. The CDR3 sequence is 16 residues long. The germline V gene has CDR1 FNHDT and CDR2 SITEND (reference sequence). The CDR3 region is CASSMGQGGSAETLYF. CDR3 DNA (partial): TGTGCCAGCAGTATGGGACAGGGAGGAAGTGCAGAA.

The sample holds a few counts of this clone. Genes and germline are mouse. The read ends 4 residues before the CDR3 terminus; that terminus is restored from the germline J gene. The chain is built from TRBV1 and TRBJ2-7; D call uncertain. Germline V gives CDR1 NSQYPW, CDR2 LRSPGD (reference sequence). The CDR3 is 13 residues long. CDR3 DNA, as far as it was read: TGCACCTGCAGTGCAGACTCCAAATAT. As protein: CTCSADSKY. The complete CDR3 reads CTCSADSKYEQYF.

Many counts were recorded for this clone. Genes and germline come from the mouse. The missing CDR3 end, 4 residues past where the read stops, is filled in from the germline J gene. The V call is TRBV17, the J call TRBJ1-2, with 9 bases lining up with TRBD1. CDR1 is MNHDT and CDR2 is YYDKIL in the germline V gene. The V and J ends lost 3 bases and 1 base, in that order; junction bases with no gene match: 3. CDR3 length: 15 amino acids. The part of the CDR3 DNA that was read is TGTGCTAGCAGTAGGGGGGACAGGGAAAACTCC. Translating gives CASSRGDRENS. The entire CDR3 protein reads CASSRGDRENSDYTF.

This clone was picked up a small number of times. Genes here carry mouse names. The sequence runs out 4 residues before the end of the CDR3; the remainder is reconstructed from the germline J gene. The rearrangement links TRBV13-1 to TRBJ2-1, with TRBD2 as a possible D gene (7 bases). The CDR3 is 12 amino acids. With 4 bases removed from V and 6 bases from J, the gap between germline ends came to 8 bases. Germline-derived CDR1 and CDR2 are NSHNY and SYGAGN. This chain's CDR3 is CASSLGAAEQFF. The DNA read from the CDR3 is TGTGCCAGCAGTCTGGGGGCTGCT.

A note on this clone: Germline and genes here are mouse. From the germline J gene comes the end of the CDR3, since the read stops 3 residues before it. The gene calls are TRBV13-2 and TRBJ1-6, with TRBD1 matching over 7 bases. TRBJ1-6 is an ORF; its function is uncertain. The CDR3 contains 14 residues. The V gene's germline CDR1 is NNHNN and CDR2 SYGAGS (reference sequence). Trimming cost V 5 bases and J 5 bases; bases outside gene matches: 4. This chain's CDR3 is CASGPGQNNSPLYF. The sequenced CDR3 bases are TGTGCCAGCGGACCGGGACAGAATAATTCGCCC.

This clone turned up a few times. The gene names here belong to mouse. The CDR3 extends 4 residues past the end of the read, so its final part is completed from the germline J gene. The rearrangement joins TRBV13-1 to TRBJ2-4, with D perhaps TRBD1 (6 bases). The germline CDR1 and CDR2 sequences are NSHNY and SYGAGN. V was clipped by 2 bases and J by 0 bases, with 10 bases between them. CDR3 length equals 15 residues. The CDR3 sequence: CASSEGQQSQNTLYF. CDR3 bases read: TGTGCCAGCAGTGAAGGACAGCAAAGTCAAAAC.

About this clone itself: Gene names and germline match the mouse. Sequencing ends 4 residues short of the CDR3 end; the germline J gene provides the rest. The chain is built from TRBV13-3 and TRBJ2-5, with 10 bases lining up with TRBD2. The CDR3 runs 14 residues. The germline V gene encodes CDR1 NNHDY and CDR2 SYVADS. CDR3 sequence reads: CASSPGLGADTQYF. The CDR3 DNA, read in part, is TGTGCCAGCAGTCCTGGACTGGGGGCAGAC.

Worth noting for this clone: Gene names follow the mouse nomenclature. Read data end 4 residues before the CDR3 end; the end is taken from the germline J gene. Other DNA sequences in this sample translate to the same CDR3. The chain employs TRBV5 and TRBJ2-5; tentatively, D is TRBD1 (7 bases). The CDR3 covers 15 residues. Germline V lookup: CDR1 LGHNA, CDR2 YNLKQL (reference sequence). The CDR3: CASSQDEGAGDTQYF. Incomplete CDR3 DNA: TGTGCCAGCAGCCAAGATGAGGGGGCTGGAGAC.

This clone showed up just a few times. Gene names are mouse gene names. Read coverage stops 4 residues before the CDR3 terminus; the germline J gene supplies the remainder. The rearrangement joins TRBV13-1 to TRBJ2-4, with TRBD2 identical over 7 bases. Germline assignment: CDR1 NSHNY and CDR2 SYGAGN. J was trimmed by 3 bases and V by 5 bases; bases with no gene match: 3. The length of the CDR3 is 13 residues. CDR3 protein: CASRLWGQNTLYF. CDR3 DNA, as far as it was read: TGTGCCAGCAGGCTCTGGGGGCAAAAC.

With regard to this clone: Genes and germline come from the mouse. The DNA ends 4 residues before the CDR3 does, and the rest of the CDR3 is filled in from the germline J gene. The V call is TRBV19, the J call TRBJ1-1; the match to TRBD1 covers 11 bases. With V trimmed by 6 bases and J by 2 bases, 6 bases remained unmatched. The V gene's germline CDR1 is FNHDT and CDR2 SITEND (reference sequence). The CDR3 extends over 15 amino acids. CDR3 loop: CASTRTGGANTEVFF. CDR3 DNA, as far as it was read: TGTGCCAGCACCAGGACAGGGGGCGCTAACACA.

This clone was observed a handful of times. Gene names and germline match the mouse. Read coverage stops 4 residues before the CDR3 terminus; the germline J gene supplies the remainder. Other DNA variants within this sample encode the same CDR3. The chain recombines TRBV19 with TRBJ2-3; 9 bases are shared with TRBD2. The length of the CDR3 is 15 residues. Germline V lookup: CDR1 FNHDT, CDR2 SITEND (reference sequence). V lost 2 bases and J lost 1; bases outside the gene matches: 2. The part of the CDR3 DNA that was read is TGTGCCAGCAGTATTGGGGACTGGGGTGCAGAA. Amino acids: CASSIGDWGAE. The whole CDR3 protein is CASSIGDWGAETLYF.

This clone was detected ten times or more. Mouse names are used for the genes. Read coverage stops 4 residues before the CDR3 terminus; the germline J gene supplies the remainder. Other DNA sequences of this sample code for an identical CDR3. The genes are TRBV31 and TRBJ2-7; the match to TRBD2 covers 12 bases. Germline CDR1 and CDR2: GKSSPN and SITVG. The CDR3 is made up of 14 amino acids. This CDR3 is CAWSLGTGGYEQYF. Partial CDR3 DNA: TGTGCCTGGAGTCTTGGGACTGGGGGGTAT.

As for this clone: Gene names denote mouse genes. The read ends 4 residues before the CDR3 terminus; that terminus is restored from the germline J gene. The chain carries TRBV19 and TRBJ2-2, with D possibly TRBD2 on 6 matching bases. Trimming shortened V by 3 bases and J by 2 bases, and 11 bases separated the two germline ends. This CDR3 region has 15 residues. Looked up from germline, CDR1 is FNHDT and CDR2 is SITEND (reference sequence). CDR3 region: CASSKPLGNTGQLYF. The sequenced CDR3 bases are TGTGCCAGCAGTAAGCCGCTGGGGAACACCGGG.

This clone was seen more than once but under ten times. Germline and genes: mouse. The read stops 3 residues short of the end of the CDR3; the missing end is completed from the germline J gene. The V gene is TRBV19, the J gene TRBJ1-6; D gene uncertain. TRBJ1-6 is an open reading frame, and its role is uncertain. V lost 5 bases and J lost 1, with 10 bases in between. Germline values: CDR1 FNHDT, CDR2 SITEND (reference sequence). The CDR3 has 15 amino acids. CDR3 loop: CASRKQRSYNSPLYF. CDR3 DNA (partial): TGTGCCAGCAGGAAACAGAGATCCTATAATTCGCCC.

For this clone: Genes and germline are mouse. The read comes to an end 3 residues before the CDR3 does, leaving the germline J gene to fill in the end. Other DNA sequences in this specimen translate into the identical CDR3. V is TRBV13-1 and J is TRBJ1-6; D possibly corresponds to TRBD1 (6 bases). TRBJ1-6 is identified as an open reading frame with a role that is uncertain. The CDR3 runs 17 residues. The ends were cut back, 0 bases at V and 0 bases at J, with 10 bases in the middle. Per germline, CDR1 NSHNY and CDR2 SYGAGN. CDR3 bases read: TGTGCCAGCAGTGATGCACGGGACAATTCCTATAATTCGCCC. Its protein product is CASSDARDNSYNSP. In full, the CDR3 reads CASSDARDNSYNSPLYF.

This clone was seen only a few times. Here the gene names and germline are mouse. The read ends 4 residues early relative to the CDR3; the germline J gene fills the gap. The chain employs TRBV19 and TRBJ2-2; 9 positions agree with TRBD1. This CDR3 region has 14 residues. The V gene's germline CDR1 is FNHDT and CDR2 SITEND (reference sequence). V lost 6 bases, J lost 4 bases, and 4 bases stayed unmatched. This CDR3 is CASIQGAATGQLYF. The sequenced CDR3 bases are TGTGCCAGCATACAGGGGGCTGCCACCGGG.

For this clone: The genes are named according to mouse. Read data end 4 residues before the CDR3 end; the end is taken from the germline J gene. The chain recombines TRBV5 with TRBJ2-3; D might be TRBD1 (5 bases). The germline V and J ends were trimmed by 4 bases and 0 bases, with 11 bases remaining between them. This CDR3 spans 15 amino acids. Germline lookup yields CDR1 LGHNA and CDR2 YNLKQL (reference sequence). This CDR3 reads CASSLWTTSAETLYF. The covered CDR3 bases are TGTGCCAGCAGCCTCTGGACAACTAGTGCAGAA.

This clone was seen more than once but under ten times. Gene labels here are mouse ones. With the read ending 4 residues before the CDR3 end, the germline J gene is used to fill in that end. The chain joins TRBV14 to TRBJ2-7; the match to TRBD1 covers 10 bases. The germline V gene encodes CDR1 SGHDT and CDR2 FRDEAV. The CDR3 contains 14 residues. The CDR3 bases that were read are TGTGCCAGCAGCCCCGGGACAGGGGTTTAT. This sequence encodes CASSPGTGVY. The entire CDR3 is CASSPGTGVYEQYF.

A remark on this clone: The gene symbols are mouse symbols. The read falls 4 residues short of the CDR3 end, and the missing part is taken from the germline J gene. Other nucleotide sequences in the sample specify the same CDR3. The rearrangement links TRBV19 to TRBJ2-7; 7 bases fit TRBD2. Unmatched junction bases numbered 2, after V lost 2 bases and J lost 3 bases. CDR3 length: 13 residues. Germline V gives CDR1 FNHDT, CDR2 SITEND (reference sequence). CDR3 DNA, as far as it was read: TGTGCCAGCAGTATCCTGGGGGTCTAT. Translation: CASSILGVY. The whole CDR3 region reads CASSILGVYEQYF.

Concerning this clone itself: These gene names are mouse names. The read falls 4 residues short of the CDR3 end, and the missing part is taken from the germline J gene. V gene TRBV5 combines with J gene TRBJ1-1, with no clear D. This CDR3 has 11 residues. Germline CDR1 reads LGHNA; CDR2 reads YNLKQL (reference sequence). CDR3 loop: CASSRQTEVFF. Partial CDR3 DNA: TGTGCCAGCAGCCGACAAACA.

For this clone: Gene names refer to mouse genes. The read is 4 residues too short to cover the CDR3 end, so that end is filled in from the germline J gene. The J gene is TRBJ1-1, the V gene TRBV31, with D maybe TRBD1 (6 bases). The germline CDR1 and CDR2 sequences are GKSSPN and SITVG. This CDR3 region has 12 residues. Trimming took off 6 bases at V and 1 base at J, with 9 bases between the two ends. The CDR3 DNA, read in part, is TGTGCCTGCCCGGACAGAAACACA. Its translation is CACPDRNT. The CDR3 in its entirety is CACPDRNTEVFF.

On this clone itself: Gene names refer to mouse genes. The sequenced CDR3 bases are TGTGCCAGCAGTGATGCGGCAGGGGCGAAC. Its translation: CASSDAAGAN. The entire CDR3 reads CASSDAAGANTLYF. The chain uses TRBV13-1 and TRBJ2-4, with D possibly matching TRBD1 (6 bases). The observed sequence ends 4 residues before the CDR3 terminus, with the missing tail filled in from the germline J gene. The CDR3 length is 14 residues. Per the germline V gene, CDR1 is NSHNY and CDR2 is SYGAGN.

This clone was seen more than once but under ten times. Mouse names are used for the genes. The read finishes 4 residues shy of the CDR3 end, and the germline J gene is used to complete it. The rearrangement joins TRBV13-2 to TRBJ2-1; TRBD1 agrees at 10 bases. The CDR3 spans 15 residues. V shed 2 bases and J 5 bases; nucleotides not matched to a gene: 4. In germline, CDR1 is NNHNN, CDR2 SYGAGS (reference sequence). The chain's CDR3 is CASGETGGADAEQFF. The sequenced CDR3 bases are TGTGCCAGCGGTGAGACAGGGGGCGCGGATGCT.

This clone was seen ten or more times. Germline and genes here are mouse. The sequenced CDR3 bases are TGTGCTAGCAGTAGATGGACTGGGGGGAAC. Translation gives CASSRWTGGN. The CDR3 reads in full as CASSRWTGGNTLYF. The chain is built from TRBV17 and TRBJ2-4; 11 bases map to TRBD2. The read comes to an end 4 residues before the CDR3 does, leaving the germline J gene to fill in the end. The germline V gene has CDR1 MNHDT and CDR2 YYDKIL. The length of the CDR3 is 14 residues. Using reference TRBV17 and TRBJ2-4 for the parts outside the CDR3, the full variable domain is DTTVKQNPRYKLARVGKPVNLICSQTMNHDTMYWYQKKPNQAPKLLLFYYDKILNREADTFEKFQSSRPNNSFCSLYIGSAGLEYSAMYLCASSRWTGGNTLYFGAGTRLSVL.